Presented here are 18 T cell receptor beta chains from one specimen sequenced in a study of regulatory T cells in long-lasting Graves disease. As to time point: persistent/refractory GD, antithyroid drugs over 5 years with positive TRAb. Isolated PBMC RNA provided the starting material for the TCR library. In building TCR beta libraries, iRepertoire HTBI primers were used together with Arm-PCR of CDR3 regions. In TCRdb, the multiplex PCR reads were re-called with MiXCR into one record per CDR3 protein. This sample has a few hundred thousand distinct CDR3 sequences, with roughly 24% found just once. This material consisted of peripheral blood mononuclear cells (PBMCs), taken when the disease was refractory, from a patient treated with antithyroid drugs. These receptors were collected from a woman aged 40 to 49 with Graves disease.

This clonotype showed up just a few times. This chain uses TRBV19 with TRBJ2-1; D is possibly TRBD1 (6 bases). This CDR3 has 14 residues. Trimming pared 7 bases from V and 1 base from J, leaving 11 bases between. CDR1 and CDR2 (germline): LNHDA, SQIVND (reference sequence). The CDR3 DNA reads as TGTGCCAGTACCTGGGACACATCCTACAATGAGCAGTTCTTC. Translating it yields CASTWDTSYNEQFF.

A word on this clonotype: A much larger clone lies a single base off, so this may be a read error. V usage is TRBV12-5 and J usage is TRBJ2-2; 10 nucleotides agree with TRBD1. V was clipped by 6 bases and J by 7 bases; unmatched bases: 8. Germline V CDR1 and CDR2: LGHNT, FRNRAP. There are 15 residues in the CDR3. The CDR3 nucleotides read TGTGCTAGTGGGTCAGGGACAGGGGTGCTCGGGGAGCTGTTTTTT. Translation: CASGSGTGVLGELFF. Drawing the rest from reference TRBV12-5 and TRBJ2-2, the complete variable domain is DARVTQTPRHKVTEMGQEVTMRCQPILGHNTVFWYRQTMMQGLELLAYFRNRAPLDDSGMPKDRFSAEMPDATLATLKIQPSEPRDSAVYFCASGSGTGVLGELFFGEGSRLTVL.

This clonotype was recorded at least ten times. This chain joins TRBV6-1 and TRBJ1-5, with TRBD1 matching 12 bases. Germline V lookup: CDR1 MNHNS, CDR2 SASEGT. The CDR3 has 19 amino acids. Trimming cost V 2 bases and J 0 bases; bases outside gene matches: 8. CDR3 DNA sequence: TGTGCCAGCAGTGAAAGGGGACAGGGGGCCCCTTATAGCAATCAGCCCCAGCATTTT. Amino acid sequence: CASSERGQGAPYSNQPQHF.

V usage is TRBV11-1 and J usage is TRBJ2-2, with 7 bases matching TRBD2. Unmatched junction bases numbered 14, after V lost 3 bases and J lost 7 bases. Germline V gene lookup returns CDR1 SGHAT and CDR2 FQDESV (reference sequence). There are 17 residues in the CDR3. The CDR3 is CASSLLRWRESNGELFF. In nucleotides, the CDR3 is TGTGCCAGCAGCTTGTTGAGGTGGCGGGAGTCGAACGGGGAGCTGTTTTTT.

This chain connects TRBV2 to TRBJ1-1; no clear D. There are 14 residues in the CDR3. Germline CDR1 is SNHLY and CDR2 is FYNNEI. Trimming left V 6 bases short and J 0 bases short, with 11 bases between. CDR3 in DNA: TGTGCCAGCAGAGGGAGACTTTTGAACACTGAAGCTTTCTTT. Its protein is CASRGRLLNTEAFF.

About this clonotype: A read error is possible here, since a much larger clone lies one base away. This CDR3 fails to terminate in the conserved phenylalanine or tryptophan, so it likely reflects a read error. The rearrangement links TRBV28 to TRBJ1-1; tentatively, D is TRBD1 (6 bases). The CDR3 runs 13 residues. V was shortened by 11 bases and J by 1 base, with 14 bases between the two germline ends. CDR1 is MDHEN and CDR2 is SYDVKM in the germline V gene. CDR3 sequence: CAGGGGGNTEAFL. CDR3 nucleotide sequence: TGTGCCGGGGGCGGGGGCGGGAACACTGAAGCTTTCCTT.

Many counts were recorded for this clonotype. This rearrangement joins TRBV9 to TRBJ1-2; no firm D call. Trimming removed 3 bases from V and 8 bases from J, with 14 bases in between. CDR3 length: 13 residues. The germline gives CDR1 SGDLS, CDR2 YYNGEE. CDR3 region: CASSAIWGVGYTF. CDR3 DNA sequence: TGTGCCAGCAGCGCGATTTGGGGAGTAGGCTACACCTTC.

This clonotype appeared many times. The CDR3 sequence: CASTSVGQGGSPLHF. CDR3 DNA sequence: TGTGCCAGTACCTCGGTCGGACAGGGAGGTTCACCCCTCCACTTT. The chain links TRBV19 to TRBJ1-6; TRBD1 agrees at 8 bases. V lost 7 bases and J lost 9; bases outside the gene matches: 11. The germline CDR1 and CDR2 sequences are LNHDA and SQIVND (reference sequence). The CDR3 length is 15 residues.

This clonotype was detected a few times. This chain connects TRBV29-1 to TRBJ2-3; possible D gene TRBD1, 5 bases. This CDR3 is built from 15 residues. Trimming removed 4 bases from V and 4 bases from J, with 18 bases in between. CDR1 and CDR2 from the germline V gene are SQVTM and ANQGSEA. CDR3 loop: CSVAVVGADPDTQYF. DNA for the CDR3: TGCAGCGTTGCTGTTGTTGGGGCAGACCCAGATACGCAGTATTTT.

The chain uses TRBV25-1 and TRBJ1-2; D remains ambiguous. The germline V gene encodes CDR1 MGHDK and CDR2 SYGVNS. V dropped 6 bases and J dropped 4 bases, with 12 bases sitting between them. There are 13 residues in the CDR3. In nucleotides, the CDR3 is TGTGCCAGCAGAAAGGGCGGAGTCTATGGCTACACCTTC. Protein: CASRKGGVYGYTF.

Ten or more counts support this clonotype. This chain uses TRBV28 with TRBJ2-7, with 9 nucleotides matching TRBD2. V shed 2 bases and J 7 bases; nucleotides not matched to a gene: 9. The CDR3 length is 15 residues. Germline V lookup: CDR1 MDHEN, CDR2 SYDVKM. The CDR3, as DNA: TGTGCCAGCAGTTTAAATGGCGGGAGGGCTAAGGAGCAGTACTTC. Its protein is CASSLNGGRAKEQYF.

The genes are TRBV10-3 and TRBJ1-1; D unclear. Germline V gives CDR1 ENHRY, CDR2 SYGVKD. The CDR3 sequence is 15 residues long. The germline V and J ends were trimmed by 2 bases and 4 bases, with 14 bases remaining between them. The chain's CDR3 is CAISEAPGVGTEAFF. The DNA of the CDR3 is TGTGCCATCAGTGAGGCCCCGGGAGTCGGCACTGAAGCTTTCTTT.

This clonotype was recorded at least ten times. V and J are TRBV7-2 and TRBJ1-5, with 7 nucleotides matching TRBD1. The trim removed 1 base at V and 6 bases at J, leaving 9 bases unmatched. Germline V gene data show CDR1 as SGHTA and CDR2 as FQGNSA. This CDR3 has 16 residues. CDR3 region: CASSLGGQVAGQPQHF. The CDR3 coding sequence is TGTGCCAGCAGCTTAGGCGGACAGGTAGCCGGTCAGCCCCAGCATTTT. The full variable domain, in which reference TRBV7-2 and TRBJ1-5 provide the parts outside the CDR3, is GAGVSQSPSNKVTEKGKDVELRCDPISGHTALYWYRQSLGQGLEFLIYFQGNSAPDKSGLPSDRFSAERTGGSVSTLTIQRTQQEDSAVYLCASSLGGQVAGQPQHFGDGTRLSIL.

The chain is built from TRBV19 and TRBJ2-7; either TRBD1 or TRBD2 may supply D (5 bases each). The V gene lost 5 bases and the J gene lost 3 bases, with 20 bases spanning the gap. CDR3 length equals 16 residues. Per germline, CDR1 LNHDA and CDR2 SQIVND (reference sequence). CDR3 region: CASSPIGTLRGYEQYF. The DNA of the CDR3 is TGTGCCAGTAGTCCAATCGGGACCCTAAGGGGCTACGAGCAGTACTTC.

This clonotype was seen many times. Written as DNA, the CDR3 is TGTGCCAGCAGTTGGGCAGATGGAAACACCATATATTTT. Its protein is CASSWADGNTIYF. The chain uses TRBV12-3 or TRBV12-4 and TRBJ1-3; D gene ambiguous. The CDR3 runs to 13 residues. Trimming stripped 4 bases from V and 3 bases from J, with 7 bases between.

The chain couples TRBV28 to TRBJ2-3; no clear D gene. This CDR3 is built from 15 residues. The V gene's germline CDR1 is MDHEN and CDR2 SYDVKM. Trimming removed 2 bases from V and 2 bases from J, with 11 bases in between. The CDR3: CASSLDWRNTDTQYF. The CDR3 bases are TGTGCCAGCAGTTTAGATTGGCGGAACACAGATACGCAGTATTTT.

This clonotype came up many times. CDR3 in DNA: TGTGCCAGCAGCCGTCTTGCTAGCGGGAGAAACGAGCAGTACTTC. Translating gives CASSRLASGRNEQYF. The chain combines TRBV6-1 with TRBJ2-7, with 10 bases fitting TRBD2. Germline V gene sequence: CDR1 MNHNS, CDR2 SASEGT. The CDR3 extends over 15 amino acids. The trim removed 6 bases at V and 5 bases at J, leaving 10 bases unmatched.

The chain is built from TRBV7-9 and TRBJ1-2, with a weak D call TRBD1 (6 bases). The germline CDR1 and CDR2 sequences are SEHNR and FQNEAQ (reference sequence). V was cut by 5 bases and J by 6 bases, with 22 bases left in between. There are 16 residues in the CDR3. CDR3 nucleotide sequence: TGTGCCAGCAGCCACTCTTTAGGGGGAGGGAGTGATGGCTACACCTTC. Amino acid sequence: CASSHSLGGGSDGYTF.